What follows describes a single T cell receptor (beta chain). This specimen belongs to a study of technical replicates of blood from several donors. Sequenced by immunoSEQ multiplex PCR; TCRdb stores in-frame clones only, minus some. The data contain tens of thousands of clones, roughly 93% of them singletons. This CDR3 has 14 amino acids. Per germline, CDR1 GTSNPN and CDR2 SVGIG (reference sequence). Trimming stripped 3 bases from V and 5 bases from J, with 17 bases between. The TCR sequence derives from a human donor in good health. The material sequenced was T cells isolated from PBMCs. This rearrangement joins TRBV30 to TRBJ2-7, with TRBD2 as a possible D gene (5 bases). CDR3 nucleotide sequence: TGTGCCTGGAGATCCGGGAAGGTGAGCGACGAGCAGTACTTC. Amino acid sequence: CAWRSGKVSDEQYF.